This TCR beta chain was obtained from a study of Ad26.COV2.S vaccination and SARS-CoV-2 variants. Findings of the study overall: Individuals receiving vaccine had higher spike-specific TCR breadth than placebo recipients did.

In germline, CDR1 is SGHKS, CDR2 YYEKEE (reference sequence). CDR3 length: 15 residues. The V segment lost 6 bases and the J segment 0 bases; nucleotides outside the gene matches: 6. About this clone: The antigen remains undetermined.

The sample's treatment: roughly 20 received Ad26.COV2.S at low or high dose, single or two shots; about 5 received placebo; per-sample allocation not given. Sampling occurred on day 63 after the first vaccine or placebo injection. Boston supplied an adult donor aged 18-55 years. Assay: immunoSEQ multiplex PCR; the TCRdb copy retains only in-frame clones and omits some. The sample has about 450,000 clones, roughly nine tenths seen once; the top ten hold around 2.6%. The genes are TRBV5-5 and TRBJ2-1; 7 bases line up with TRBD2. Source: peripheral blood, taken in a trial of Ad26.COV2.S vaccine versus placebo. This TCR was sampled from a person aged 18 to 59 who received the Ad26.COV2.S COVID-19 vaccine or a placebo. CDR3 nucleotide sequence: TGTGCCAGCAAAATCTGGGGGGGCTCCTACAATGAGCAGTTCTTC. It encodes CASKIWGGSYNEQFF.